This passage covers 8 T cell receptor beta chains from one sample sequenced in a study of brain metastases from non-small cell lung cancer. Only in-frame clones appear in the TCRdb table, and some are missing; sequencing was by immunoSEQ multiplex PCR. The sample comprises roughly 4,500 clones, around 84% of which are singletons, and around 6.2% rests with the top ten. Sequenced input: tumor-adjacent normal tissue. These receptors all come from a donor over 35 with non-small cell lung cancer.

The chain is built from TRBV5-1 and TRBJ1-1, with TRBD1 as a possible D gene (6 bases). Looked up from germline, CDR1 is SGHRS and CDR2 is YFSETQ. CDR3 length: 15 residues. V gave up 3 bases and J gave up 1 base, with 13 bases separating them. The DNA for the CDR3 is TGCGCCAGCAGCTCCGGGGGGGCGGCGAACACTGAAGCTTTCTTT. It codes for CASSSGGAANTEAFF.

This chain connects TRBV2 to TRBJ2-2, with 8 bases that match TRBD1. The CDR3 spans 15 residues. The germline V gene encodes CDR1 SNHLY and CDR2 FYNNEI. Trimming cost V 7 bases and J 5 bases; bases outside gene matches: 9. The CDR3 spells CASTRTGKKTGELFF. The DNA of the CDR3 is TGTGCCAGCACGAGGACAGGGAAGAAGACCGGGGAGCTGTTTTTT.

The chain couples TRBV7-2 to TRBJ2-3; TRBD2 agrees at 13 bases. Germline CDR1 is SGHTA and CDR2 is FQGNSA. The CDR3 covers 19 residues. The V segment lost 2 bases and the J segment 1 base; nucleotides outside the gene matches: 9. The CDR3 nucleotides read TGTGCCAGCAGCTTACGACTAGCGGGAGGAAATGGAGGCACAGATACGCAGTATTTT. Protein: CASSLRLAGGNGGTDTQYF.

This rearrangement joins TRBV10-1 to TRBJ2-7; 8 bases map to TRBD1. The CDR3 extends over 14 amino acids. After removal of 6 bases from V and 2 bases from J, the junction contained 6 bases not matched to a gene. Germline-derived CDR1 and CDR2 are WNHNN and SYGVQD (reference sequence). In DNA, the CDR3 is TGCGCCAGCAGCACCGGGACAGGAGCCTACGAGCAGTACTTC. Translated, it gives CASSTGTGAYEQYF.

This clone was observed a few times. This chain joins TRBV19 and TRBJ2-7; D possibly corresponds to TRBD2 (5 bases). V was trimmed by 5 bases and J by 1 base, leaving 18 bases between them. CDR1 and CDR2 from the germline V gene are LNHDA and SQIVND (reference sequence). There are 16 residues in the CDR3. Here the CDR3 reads CASSPEGQRPSYEQYF. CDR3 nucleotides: TGTGCCAGTAGTCCCGAGGGCCAGCGGCCTTCCTACGAGCAGTACTTC.

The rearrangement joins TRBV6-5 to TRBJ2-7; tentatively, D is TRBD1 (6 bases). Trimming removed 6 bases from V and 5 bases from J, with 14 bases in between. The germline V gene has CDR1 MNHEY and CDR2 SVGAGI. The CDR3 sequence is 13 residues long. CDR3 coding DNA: TGTGCCAGCAGACCTCAGGGGCGCGACGAGCAGTACTTC. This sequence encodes CASRPQGRDEQYF.

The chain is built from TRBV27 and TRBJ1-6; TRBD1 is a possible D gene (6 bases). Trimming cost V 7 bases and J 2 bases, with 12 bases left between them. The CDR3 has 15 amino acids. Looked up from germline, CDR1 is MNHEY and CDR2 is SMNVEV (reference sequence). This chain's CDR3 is CASTDRGTYNSPLHF. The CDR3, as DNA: TGTGCCAGCACGGACAGAGGAACCTATAATTCACCCCTCCACTTT.

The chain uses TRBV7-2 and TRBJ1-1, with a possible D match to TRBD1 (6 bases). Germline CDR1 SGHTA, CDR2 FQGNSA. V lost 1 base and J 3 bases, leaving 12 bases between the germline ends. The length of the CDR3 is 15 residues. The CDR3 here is CASSLDSGAYTEAFF. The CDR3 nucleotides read TGTGCCAGCAGCTTAGACTCAGGGGCCTACACTGAAGCTTTCTTT.